This TCR beta chain came from a study of blood T cell repertoires in COVID-19. Across the whole study: The United States, Italy and Spain supplied acute and convalescent COVID-19 samples.

Germline values: CDR1 SGHRS, CDR2 YFSETQ. The CDR3 spans 14 residues. The ends were cut back, 0 bases at V and 4 bases at J, with 10 bases in the middle. Libraries were prepared by immunoSEQ multiplex PCR; TCRdb keeps only in-frame clonotypes and omits some of them. The table includes around 300,000 clones, 80% to 90% detected once. J is TRBJ1-1 and V is TRBV5-1; the D is unclear. This receptor was identified in an older woman with COVID-19, enrolled during active disease. Sequences were obtained from peripheral blood. The CDR3, as DNA: TGCGCCAGCAGCTTGGTAGAGGGTCGCACTGAAGCTTTCTTT. Translated: CASSLVEGRTEAFF.